This is a list of T cell receptor beta chains from one sample in a study of blood T cell repertoires in COVID-19. This table comes from immunoSEQ multiplex PCR, and its TCRdb copy is limited to in-frame clones, with some not included. The table has about 140,000 clones, roughly 85% seen once; the top ten hold less than 4.5%. The sequencing input was peripheral blood. Receptor source: a man aged 55 to 70 with acute or convalescent COVID-19. Both conserved end residues are part of each CDR3.

J gene	V gene	CDR3 protein
TRBJ1-2	TRBV28	CASSSPPSDGYTF
TRBJ2-1	TRBV24-1	CATSAEGGPPNNEQFF
TRBJ1-3	TRBV5-1	CASSQAGQGYTIYF
TRBJ2-2	TRBV14	CASSRTGVTGELFF
TRBJ2-1	TRBV6-5	CASSYRGVRGYNEQFF
TRBJ1-6	TRBV9	CASSVESRGSYSPLHF
TRBJ2-5	TRBV5-5	CASSLVPGGKETQYF
TRBJ2-3	TRBV4-3	CASSQAVAGVSDTQYF
TRBJ2-3	TRBV27	CASSWLRGYTQYF
TRBJ2-5	TRBV5-6	CASSWEGTSGRQETQYF
TRBJ2-1	TRBV30	CASYQRGITYNEQFF
TRBJ1-2	TRBV18	CASSRTVPANYGYTF
TRBJ2-7	TRBV7-2	CASSLVVLSYEQYF
TRBJ1-3	TRBV3-1/TRBV3-2	CASSSSSGGNTIYF
TRBJ2-5	TRBV4-2	CASAGRVGSRVAVQETQYF
TRBJ1-5	TRBV24-1	CATSTGGNQPQHF
TRBJ2-5	TRBV28	CASVSAAGGRGTGETQYF
TRBJ2-1	TRBV4-2	CASSLVAGDSYNEQFF
TRBJ2-3	TRBV7-8	CASSSLRLWAGSTDTQYF
TRBJ2-7	TRBV15	CATVHSTWKGGEQYF
TRBJ1-1	TRBV5-6	CASSQGTATEAFF
TRBJ1-3	TRBV9	CASSVVATGNTIYF
TRBJ2-7	TRBV4-2	CASSQAGGSYEQYF
TRBJ1-5	TRBV3-1/TRBV3-2	CASSLRSGIQPQHF
TRBJ2-1	TRBV5-5	CASSLGRGTYNEQFF
TRBJ2-7	TRBV28	CASSPSPSGSDEQYF
TRBJ2-1	TRBV18	CASSRAGGAGLEQFF
TRBJ2-7	TRBV30	CAWRAQGIHEQYF
TRBJ1-1	TRBV7-9	CASSLGGGTEAFF
TRBJ2-7	TRBV28	CASHTLERGEQYF
TRBJ2-1	TRBV29-1	CSVKAGETYNEQFF
TRBJ2-5	TRBV5-1	CASSLGTGRETQYF
TRBJ1-5	TRBV28	CASIPGVNQPQHF
TRBJ1-5	TRBV28	CASSAGGQYSNQPQHF
TRBJ1-5	TRBV2	CASRRGRDSNQPQHF
TRBJ2-7	TRBV27	CASSPRAPYEQYF
TRBJ2-7	TRBV3-1/TRBV3-2	CASSPDKPDSGRLYEQYF
TRBJ1-5	TRBV2	CASGGEGNQPQHF
TRBJ1-5	TRBV27	CASSSGQLNQPQHF
TRBJ2-3	TRBV4-2	CASSQELRTSTDTQYF
TRBJ2-1	TRBV28	CASSSAFLDSTYNEQFF
TRBJ2-7	TRBV3-1/TRBV3-2	CASRKWTVLNYEQYF
TRBJ1-4	TRBV5-6	CASIRQGGDEKLFF
TRBJ1-4	TRBV5-5	CASSLVQEGKLFF
TRBJ1-2	TRBV6-6	CASSYRTGAEDGYTF
TRBJ2-1	TRBV24-1	CATSDGSGQVYNEQFF
TRBJ1-5	TRBV2	CASSLQGGDQPQHF
TRBJ1-2	TRBV30	CAWDSTPPLATTNYGYTF
TRBJ1-6	TRBV12-3/TRBV12-4	CASSPTGPATLHF